This paragraph covers one TCR beta chain sequence. This sample was taken from a study of blood T cell repertoires in COVID-19. Germline CDR1 and CDR2: KGHSH and LQKENI. Between the trimmed V and J ends, which lost 2 bases and 3 bases, there was a span of 8 bases. The CDR3 is 13 residues long. In the source study's methods: Estimation of nucleated cell counts relied on the amplification of reference gene primers. Sequenced by immunoSEQ multiplex PCR; TCRdb stores in-frame clones only, minus some. Clone size and V and J calls were adopted from that table, with D and trimming inferred from the DNA. In the table there are around 210,000 clones, around 88% of which are singletons.

Sample: peripheral blood. The V and J genes are TRBV18 and TRBJ2-7, with D possibly TRBD2 on 6 matching bases. The receptor was derived from a man younger than 30 with active or convalescent COVID-19. The CDR3 sequence is CASSPSGGYEQYF. The CDR3 bases are TGTGCCAGCTCACCATCCGGGGGCTACGAGCAGTACTTC.